This T cell receptor beta chain stems from a study of T cells in Graves' hyperthyroidism and ophthalmopathy. RNA transcripts gave rise to amplified TCR beta CDR3 regions. Initially, a first-round RT-PCR of the TCR CDR3 employed the HTBI primer set. TCRdb redid the calling of the multiplex PCR reads with MiXCR, one entry per CDR3 protein. The sample holds 550,000 to 650,000 distinct CDR3 sequences, approximately 13% seen once. Hyperthyroidism was newly diagnosed in patients aged 18 to 65 (duration under 2 months). Patients with uncontrolled infections, other autoimmune diseases, pregnancy or lactation were excluded. First hyperthyroidism diagnosis is when the blood sample was obtained, before any ophthalmopathy symptoms. Extraction of PBMCs used 7.5 to 10 ml of fresh peripheral blood. This clonotype was seen at least ten times. Sequencing was carried out using blood. The clonotype was recovered from a woman under 40 with Graves' hyperthyroidism that later progressed to Graves' ophthalmopathy.

CDR3 residues: CASSYSRDYRYEQYF. The CDR3 coding sequence is TGTGCCAGCAGTTACTCCCGGGACTACCGATACGAGCAGTACTTC. The chain couples TRBV6-5 to TRBJ2-7; 7 nucleotides match TRBD2. The CDR3 totals 15 residues. The germline gives CDR1 MNHEY, CDR2 SVGAGI. After removal of 0 bases from V and 4 bases from J, the junction contained 6 bases not matched to a gene.